Reported below is one TCR beta chain. Its antigen remains unidentified. The source of the sample is a study of cytomegalovirus exposure and HLA in healthy donors. Study-wide findings and caveats: Trimming of TCR beta V- and J-genes showed a link, identified in a later analysis, to a missense DCLRE1C variant. In an earlier analysis, in approximately 570 donors, most V segments appeared productive either ~90% or ~30% of the time. The likely explanation for a cluster of highly shared sequence variants was sequencing artifact.

Looked up from germline, CDR1 is SGHTA and CDR2 is FQGTGA. CDR3 length: 14 residues. The V segment lost 6 bases and the J segment 1 base; nucleotides outside the gene matches: 3. PCR amplification relied on 60 Vbeta primers (plus 13 Jbeta primers). Libraries were prepared by immunoSEQ multiplex PCR; TCRdb keeps only in-frame clonotypes and omits some of them. The sample has approximately 120,000 clones, roughly four fifths seen once. The sequencing sample was made of PBMCs. The chain combines TRBV7-3 with TRBJ1-1; 9 bases align to TRBD1. The receptor's source is a man aged 25 to 45 in good health and CMV-seronegative. Here the CDR3 DNA reads TGTGCCAGCAGTGGACAGGGGTCGAACACTGAAGCTTTCTTT. Its protein product is CASSGQGSNTEAFF.